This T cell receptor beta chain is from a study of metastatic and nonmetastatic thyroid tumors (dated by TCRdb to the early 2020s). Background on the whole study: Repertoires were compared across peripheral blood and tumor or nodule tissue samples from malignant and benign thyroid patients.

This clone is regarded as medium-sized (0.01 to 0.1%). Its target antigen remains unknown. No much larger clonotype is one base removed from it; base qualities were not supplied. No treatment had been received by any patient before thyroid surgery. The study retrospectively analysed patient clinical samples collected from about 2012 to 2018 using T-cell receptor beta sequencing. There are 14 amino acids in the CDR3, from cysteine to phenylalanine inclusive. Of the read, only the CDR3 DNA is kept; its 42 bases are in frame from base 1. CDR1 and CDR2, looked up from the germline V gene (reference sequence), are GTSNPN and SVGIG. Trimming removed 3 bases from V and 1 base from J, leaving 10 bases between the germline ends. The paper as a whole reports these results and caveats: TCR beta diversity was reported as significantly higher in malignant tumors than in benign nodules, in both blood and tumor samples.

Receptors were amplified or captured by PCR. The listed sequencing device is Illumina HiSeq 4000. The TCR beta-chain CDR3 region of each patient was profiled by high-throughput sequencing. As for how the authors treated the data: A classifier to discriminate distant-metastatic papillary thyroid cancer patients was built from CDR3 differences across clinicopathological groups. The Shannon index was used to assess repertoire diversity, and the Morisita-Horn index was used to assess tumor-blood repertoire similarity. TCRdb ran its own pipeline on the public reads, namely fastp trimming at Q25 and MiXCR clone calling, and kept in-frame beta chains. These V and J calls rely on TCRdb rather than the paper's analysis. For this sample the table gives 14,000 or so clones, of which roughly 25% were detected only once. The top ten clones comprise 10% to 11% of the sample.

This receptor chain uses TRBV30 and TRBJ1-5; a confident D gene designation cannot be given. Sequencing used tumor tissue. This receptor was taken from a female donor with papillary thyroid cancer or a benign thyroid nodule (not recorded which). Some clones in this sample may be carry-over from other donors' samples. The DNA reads TGTGCCTGGAGGGGAGAACCGAGCAATCAGCCCCAGCATTTT. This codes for CAWRGEPSNQPQHF.